This T cell receptor (beta chain) was sequenced during a study of T-cell reconstitution after alpha-beta-depleted transplantation in children (dated by TCRdb to between 2015 and 2016). For the study in its entirety: T-cell immune reconstitution after TCRalphabeta/CD19-depleted allogeneic hematopoietic cell transplantation in children was quantitatively tracked in the study by means of TCR repertoire profiling. Overall results and qualifications from the work: In some patients, the high TCRbeta diversity seen at day 60 was put down to recipient T cells and intrathymic progenitors that had survived conditioning. About two months after transplant, the apparently early recovery of alphabetaT-cell counts reportedly depended on just several hundred clones that had expanded rapidly and came from non-depleted graft cells. The frequencies of hyperexpanded clones fell over the following months, and after one year, T-cell counts and TCRbeta diversity were mostly attributed to newly produced T cells.

In light of the paper, this sample's time point label describes: day 60 (about 2 months) after transplantation. What the treatment or condition label conveys for this sample: allogeneic hematopoietic cell transplantation with graft depleted of TCRalphabeta T cells and CD19 B cells. The transplant recipients were children given TCRalphabeta/CD19-depleted allogeneic hematopoietic cell grafts. The library was made by PCR. Instrument on record: Illumina HiSeq 2500. To normalize quantification of the TCRbeta repertoire, the TCR libraries were built with molecular barcoding that relied on unique molecular identifiers. TCRdb reworked the public reads: Q25 trimming with fastp, MiXCR clone assembly, productive beta chains retained. Identical CDR3 protein sequences are pooled into one entry, listed with their most common genes and DNA. For this sample the table gives approximately 97,000 distinct CDR3 sequences, of which under 7% were detected only once. The ten largest clonotypes hold roughly 6.1% of the sample.

Inclusive of the bounding cysteine and phenylalanine, the CDR3 is 15 residues long. CDR3 DNA only is kept here, 45 bases in frame from base 1. CDR1 and CDR2, looked up from the germline V gene, are SGHRS and YFSETQ. Trimming removed 1 base from V and 5 bases from J; the gene matches leave 6 bases unexplained. In regard to this clonotype: Its binding antigen is unknown. No base quality information exists; no much larger clone differs at one position.

Recombination connected TRBV5-1 to TRBJ2-1; 7 middle bases align to TRBD2. The input for sequencing was PBMCs, mostly from graft donor cells, taken 60 days after TCRalphabeta/CD19-depleted stem cell transplant. The receptor's source is a female patient between 2 and 15 years old who had a stem cell transplant for Fanconi anemia, so the T cells may come from the graft donor. The CDR3 protein sequence reads: CASSLRLAVHNEQFF. The nucleotide sequence reads TGCGCCAGCAGCTTGCGCCTAGCGGTTCACAATGAGCAGTTCTTC.